Below, 28 T cell receptor beta chains from the same sample are listed, as sequenced in a study of blood T cell repertoires in COVID-19. Produced via immunoSEQ multiplex PCR; TCRdb's table is partial and in-frame only. This table holds around 67,000 clones, 82% found once. The sample taken for sequencing was peripheral blood. These TCRs come from an elderly man with active COVID-19.

The rearrangement links TRBV10-3 to TRBJ2-1; TRBD2 agrees at 13 bases. The J segment lost 7 bases and the V segment lost 6 bases, leaving 12 bases of the junction unmatched. The germline gives CDR1 ENHRY, CDR2 SYGVKD. There are 17 residues in the CDR3. Here the CDR3 reads CAIRSEVPGLAGNEQFF. CDR3 nucleotides: TGTGCCATCAGGTCAGAAGTTCCGGGACTAGCGGGAAATGAGCAGTTCTTC.

This clone was observed a single time. The chain is built from TRBV19 and TRBJ2-1; 12 bases line up with TRBD2. The germline CDR1 and CDR2 sequences are LNHDA and SQIVND (reference sequence). The junction had 14 bases not matched to a gene; V was cut back by 5 bases and J by 12 bases. The CDR3 extends over 16 amino acids. As DNA, the CDR3 is TGTGCCAGTAGTCCGGAGACTAGCGGGAGACCGACGGGGCAGTTCTTC. Encoded protein: CASSPETSGRPTGQFF.

The genes are TRBV5-1 and TRBJ1-1; D unresolved. Germline CDR1 and CDR2: SGHRS and YFSETQ. Trimming cost V 4 bases and J 1 base, with 11 bases left between them. The CDR3 covers 14 residues. The CDR3 spells CASSLEGGNTEAFF. The CDR3 nucleotides are TGCGCCAGCAGCCTAGAGGGTGGGAACACTGAAGCTTTCTTT.

This clone appeared a single time. This chain uses TRBV6-6 with TRBJ1-2, with a possible D match to TRBD1 (6 bases). The CDR3 runs to 15 residues. Germline CDR1 and CDR2: MNHNY and SVGAGI (reference sequence). V was cut by 7 bases and J by 7 bases, with 22 bases left in between. This CDR3 reads CASTKGGENRGGYTF. CDR3 in DNA: TGTGCCAGCACCAAAGGGGGGGAAAACCGGGGTGGCTACACCTTC.

V usage is TRBV5-1 and J usage is TRBJ1-1; perhaps TRBD1 as D (5 bases). Germline loops: CDR1 SGHRS, CDR2 YFSETQ. The length of the CDR3 is 15 residues. Trimming removed 4 bases from V and 4 bases from J, with 17 bases in between. In DNA form, the CDR3 reads TGCGCCAGCAGCCCTTGGGTCAGGGCTGGCACTGAAGCTTTCTTT. Translating gives CASSPWVRAGTEAFF. The full variable domain, its missing parts supplied by reference TRBV5-1 and TRBJ1-1, is KAGVTQTPRYLIKTRGQQVTLSCSPISGHRSVSWYQQTPGQGLQFLFEYFSETQRNKGNFPGRFSGRQFSNSRSEMNVSTLELGDSALYLCASSPWVRAGTEAFFGQGTRLTVV.

The rearrangement links TRBV5-4 to TRBJ2-7; 12 bases align to TRBD1. With 2 bases clipped from V and 4 bases from J, the junction kept 7 bases outside the gene matches. The CDR3 spans 16 residues. Germline values: CDR1 SGHNT, CDR2 YYREEE (reference sequence). This CDR3 is CASSFGTGGARYEQYF. Here the CDR3 DNA reads TGTGCCAGCAGCTTCGGGACAGGGGGCGCTAGGTACGAGCAGTACTTC. The full variable domain, completed using reference TRBV5-4 and TRBJ2-7, is ETGVTQSPTHLIKTRGQQVTLRCSSQSGHNTVSWYQQALGQGPQFIFQYYREEENGRGNFPPRFSGLQFPNYSSELNVNALELDDSALYLCASSFGTGGARYEQYFGPGTRLTVT.

The genes are TRBV19 and TRBJ1-2; D may be TRBD1 (5 bases). The CDR3 is made up of 15 amino acids. Trimming left V 2 bases short and J 7 bases short, with 17 bases between. Germline CDR1 LNHDA, CDR2 SQIVND (reference sequence). CDR3 amino acids: CASSISGGRPPGYTF. DNA for the CDR3: TGTGCCAGTAGTATATCGGGGGGAAGACCCCCTGGCTACACCTTC.

V gene TRBV20-1 combines with J gene TRBJ2-1, with 10 bases identical to TRBD2. Germline V gene lookup returns CDR1 DFQATT and CDR2 SNEGSKA (reference sequence). This CDR3 contains 18 residues. V lost 3 bases and J lost 1; bases outside the gene matches: 12. The CDR3 loop is CSASPSGGIRLSYNEQFF. The CDR3 region has the DNA TGCAGTGCTAGTCCTAGCGGGGGTATCCGTCTATCCTACAATGAGCAGTTCTTC.

The chain recombines TRBV19 with TRBJ2-6; D might be TRBD2 (5 bases). The CDR3 length is 14 residues. Trimming pared 9 bases from V and 0 bases from J, leaving 9 bases between. The germline V gene has CDR1 LNHDA and CDR2 SQIVND (reference sequence). The CDR3 nucleotides are TGTGCCAGCACTAGATTCTCTGGGGCCAACGTCCTGACTTTC. It codes for CASTRFSGANVLTF.

The V and J genes are TRBV4-1 and TRBJ1-3; D may be TRBD1 (6 bases). The CDR3 loop spans 18 amino acids. With 1 base removed from V and 0 bases from J, the gap between germline ends came to 16 bases. In germline, CDR1 is MGHRA, CDR2 YSYEKL. The CDR3 spells CASSQAIGRGGSGNTIYF. DNA of the CDR3: TGCGCCAGCAGCCAAGCCATCGGGAGGGGGGGCTCTGGAAACACCATATATTTT.

This chain links TRBV11-2 with TRBJ2-7, with a possible D match to TRBD1 (6 bases). Germline V CDR1 and CDR2: SGHAT, FQNNGV. V lost 5 bases, J lost 3 bases, and 14 bases lay in between. This CDR3 contains 14 residues. The CDR3 reads CASSPQQGNYEQYF. The CDR3 DNA follows: TGTGCCAGCAGCCCGCAACAGGGAAACTACGAGCAGTACTTC.

The chain is built from TRBV6-5 and TRBJ2-7; 10 bases are shared with TRBD2. Germline V gives CDR1 MNHEY, CDR2 SVGAGI. The CDR3 length is 15 residues. With V trimmed by 6 bases and J by 2 bases, 7 bases remained unmatched. CDR3 nucleotides: TGTGCCAGCAGGGAGTGGACTAGCGGCGCCTACGAGCAGTACTTC. Protein sequence: CASREWTSGAYEQYF.

This clone has just a few counts. V and J are TRBV28 and TRBJ2-1, with TRBD2 matching over 8 bases. CDR3 length: 16 amino acids. Germline CDR1 reads MDHEN; CDR2 reads SYDVKM. Trimming at V came to 4 bases and at J to 0 bases, leaving 5 bases not matched to a gene. The CDR3 bases are TGTGCCAGCAGTTCGTTAGCGGGGAGCTCCTACAATGAGCAGTTCTTC. Translated: CASSSLAGSSYNEQFF. The full variable domain, its missing parts supplied by reference TRBV28 and TRBJ2-1, is DVKVTQSSRYLVKRTGEKVFLECVQDMDHENMFWYRQDPGLGLRLIYFSYDVKMKEKGDIPEGYSVSREKKERFSLILESASTNQTSMYLCASSSLAGSSYNEQFFGPGTRLTVL.

V is TRBV11-1 and J is TRBJ2-3, with a tentative D call TRBD2 (6 bases). CDR3 length equals 15 residues. V was clipped by 5 bases and J by 1 base, with 13 bases between them. Germline V lookup: CDR1 SGHAT, CDR2 FQDESV (reference sequence). CDR3 in amino acids: CASSTGDWGTDTQYF. In DNA, the CDR3 is TGTGCCAGCAGCACGGGGGATTGGGGCACAGATACGCAGTATTTT.

There are a few counts of this clone. V usage is TRBV6-5 and J usage is TRBJ2-3, with 8 nucleotides matching TRBD1. CDR3 length: 15 residues. Germline loops: CDR1 MNHEY, CDR2 SVGAGI. V shed 4 bases and J 0 bases; nucleotides not matched to a gene: 3. The CDR3 sequence is CASSSGTGSTDTQYF. The CDR3 bases are TGTGCCAGCAGTTCAGGGACAGGTAGCACAGATACGCAGTATTTT.

J is TRBJ2-3 and V is TRBV13, with 16 bases lining up with TRBD2. Germline CDR1 PRHDT, CDR2 FYEKMQ (reference sequence). V trimming: 3 bases; J trimming: 6 bases; junction bases outside the gene matches: 3. CDR3 length equals 16 residues. CDR3 sequence (DNA): TGTGCCAGCAGCTTTGGGACTAGCGGGGGGGTGGATACGCAGTATTTT. It yields the protein CASSFGTSGGVDTQYF.

The genes are TRBV6-2 or TRBV6-3 and TRBJ2-7; 7 bases line up with TRBD2. The ends lost 7 bases at V and 6 bases at J; junction bases unmatched: 9. This CDR3 has 13 residues. Per the germline V gene, CDR1 is MNHEY and CDR2 is SVGEGT. CDR3 DNA: TGTGCCAGCACCCCCACCGGGGGGTCCGAGCAGTACTTC. It is translated as CASTPTGGSEQYF.

This clone appeared a single time. The chain links TRBV7-2 to TRBJ2-1, with 10 bases that match TRBD1. The V segment lost 6 bases and the J segment 7 bases; nucleotides outside the gene matches: 12. CDR3 length equals 16 residues. The germline V gene encodes CDR1 SGHTA and CDR2 FQGNSA. CDR3 sequence reads: CASRGAPGQGRNEQFF. The DNA for the CDR3 is TGTGCCAGCAGGGGGGCCCCGGGACAGGGGCGTAATGAGCAGTTCTTC. Full variable domain (remainder filled in from reference TRBV7-2 and TRBJ2-1): GAGVSQSPSNKVTEKGKDVELRCDPISGHTALYWYRQSLGQGLEFLIYFQGNSAPDKSGLPSDRFSAERTGGSVSTLTIQRTQQEDSAVYLCASRGAPGQGRNEQFFGPGTRLTVL.

This chain joins TRBV6-6 and TRBJ2-7, with a weak D call TRBD2 (7 bases). The CDR3 contains 14 residues. Between the trimmed V and J ends, which lost 4 bases and 6 bases, there was a span of 16 bases. Germline CDR1 and CDR2: MNHNY and SVGAGI (reference sequence). The CDR3 loop is CASSSLGGLGEQYF. CDR3 bases: TGTGCCAGCAGTTCCCTCGGGGGGCTGGGCGAGCAGTACTTC.

CDR3 protein: CASSFSGVAGYTF. The DNA of the CDR3 is TGTGCCAGCAGCTTTTCGGGGGTTGCTGGCTACACCTTC. This chain uses TRBV5-6 with TRBJ1-2; D possibly corresponds to TRBD1 (5 bases). V was clipped by 2 bases and J by 7 bases, with 12 bases between them. Germline V gene data show CDR1 as SGHDT and CDR2 as YYEEEE. The CDR3 covers 13 residues.

The V and J genes are TRBV23-1 and TRBJ2-5; D possibly corresponds to TRBD2 (5 bases). TRBV23-1 is marked as an open reading frame, function uncertain. The ends were cut back, 9 bases at V and 4 bases at J, with 9 bases in the middle. The CDR3 spans 11 residues. The CDR3 DNA reads as TGCGCCAGGGGAGTATTAGAGACCCAGTACTTC. Its protein product is CARGVLETQYF.

The J gene is TRBJ2-7, the V gene TRBV12-3 or TRBV12-4; maybe TRBD1 (6 bases). This CDR3 comprises 12 residues. The V end was cut by 6 bases, the J end by 5 bases, with 11 bases between. CDR3 sequence (DNA): TGTGCCAGCAGCCGTACAGGGAACGAGCAGTACTTC. Amino acids: CASSRTGNEQYF.

The chain has TRBV7-2 and TRBJ2-5; D is ambiguous. This CDR3 region has 13 residues. From germline, CDR1 is SGHTA and CDR2 FQGNSA. Deletions cut 1 base from V and 5 bases from J, with 8 bases between. CDR3 region: CASSLGSRETQYF. The CDR3 coding sequence is TGTGCCAGCAGCTTAGGGTCACGGGAGACCCAGTACTTC.

The chain couples TRBV4-1 to TRBJ2-4; perhaps TRBD2 as D (6 bases). V lost 3 bases and J lost 4, with 10 bases in between. CDR3 length: 14 amino acids. Germline lookup yields CDR1 MGHRA and CDR2 YSYEKL. The CDR3 coding sequence is TGCGCCAGCAGCCAGGGCGGGGCTAAAAACATTCAGTACTTC. It is translated as CASSQGGAKNIQYF.

CDR3 sequence: CASRSDSYEQYF. CDR3 in DNA: TGTGCCAGCAGATCGGACAGTTACGAGCAGTACTTC. The chain employs TRBV2 and TRBJ2-7, with D possibly TRBD1 on 6 matching bases. Looked up from germline, CDR1 is SNHLY and CDR2 is FYNNEI. The length of the CDR3 is 12 residues. V lost 6 bases and J lost 4, with 10 bases in between.

The chain combines TRBV19 with TRBJ2-2; 7 nucleotides line up with TRBD1. Per germline, CDR1 LNHDA and CDR2 SQIVND (reference sequence). The ends lost 7 bases at V and 0 bases at J; junction bases unmatched: 2. The CDR3 totals 14 residues. CDR3 nucleotide sequence: TGTGCCAGTAATCAGGGGGCGAACACCGGGGAGCTGTTTTTT. Translated: CASNQGANTGELFF.

V gene TRBV18 combines with J gene TRBJ2-7; D ambiguous. This CDR3 spans 14 amino acids. Germline assignment: CDR1 KGHSH and CDR2 LQKENI. The V gene lost 3 bases and the J gene lost 12 bases, with 21 bases spanning the gap. DNA for the CDR3: TGTGCCAGCTCACCGCACCCGGGTCTCGATTCCGGGTACTTC. Protein sequence: CASSPHPGLDSGYF.

V usage is TRBV29-1 and J usage is TRBJ2-7, with D maybe TRBD1 (6 bases). Germline V lookup: CDR1 SQVTM, CDR2 ANQGSEA. The CDR3 sequence is 13 residues long. V dropped 6 bases and J dropped 5 bases, with 17 bases sitting between them. CDR3 in amino acids: CSVRDTPYNEQYF. The CDR3, as DNA: TGCAGCGTCCGGGACACACCTTATAACGAGCAGTACTTC.